Presented here are 8 T cell receptor beta chains from one specimen sequenced in a study of beta chain features in type 1 diabetes. The authors reverse transcribed all of the isolated RNA, so sequencing captured expressed TCRB transcripts. The protocol was immunoSEQ multiplex PCR, while the TCRdb copy is restricted to in-frame clones and leaves out a portion. Among fewer than 550,000 clones listed, roughly 10% were seen once. Sequencing was performed on naive CD4+ T cells from blood. Receptors were obtained from a young woman in good health.

This clone was observed a few times. The chain joins TRBV29-1 to TRBJ2-6; D ambiguous. Germline loops: CDR1 SQVTM, CDR2 ANQGSEA. The CDR3 runs 13 residues. V was pared by 2 bases and J by 0 bases, with 2 bases between. The CDR3 sequence is CSVESSGANVLTF. In DNA form, the CDR3 reads TGCAGCGTTGAAAGCTCTGGGGCCAACGTCCTGACTTTC.

V is TRBV15 and J is TRBJ2-2; D not certain. CDR3 length: 13 residues. Deletions cut 4 bases from V and 4 bases from J, with 7 bases between. Germline CDR1 LNHNV, CDR2 YYDKDF (reference sequence). The CDR3 reads CATSIRATGELFF. The CDR3 DNA follows: TGTGCCACCAGCATACGGGCCACCGGGGAGCTGTTTTTT. Based on the CDR3 plus reference TRBV15 and TRBJ2-2, the full variable domain is DAMVIQNPRYQVTQFGKPVTLSCSQTLNHNVMYWYQQKSSQAPKLLFHYYDKDFNNEADTPDNFQSRRPNTSFCFLDIRSPGLGDTAMYLCATSIRATGELFFGEGSRLTVL.

The chain is built from TRBV4-2 and TRBJ2-1; D is undetermined. The CDR3 length is 14 residues. Trimming removed 1 base at V and 0 bases at J, with 4 bases between. CDR1 and CDR2 from the germline V gene are LGHNA and YNFKEQ. CDR3 protein: CASSQGGSYNEQFF. CDR3 nucleotide sequence: TGTGCCAGCAGCCAAGGGGGCTCCTACAATGAGCAGTTCTTC.

This clone was found a few times. The chain has TRBV19 and TRBJ1-1; 10 positions match TRBD1. Per the germline V gene, CDR1 is LNHDA and CDR2 is SQIVND (reference sequence). This CDR3 comprises 15 residues. V shed 5 bases, J shed 1 base, and the junction held 4 bases outside the gene matches. The CDR3 protein is CASSPGQGRNTEAFF. The DNA for the CDR3 is TGTGCCAGTAGTCCGGGACAGGGGCGGAACACTGAAGCTTTCTTT.

This clone has a handful of counts. This chain connects TRBV16 to TRBJ1-2; D gene uncertain. This CDR3 has 17 amino acids. V dropped 2 bases and J dropped 8 bases, with 24 bases sitting between them. CDR1 and CDR2 from the germline V gene are KGHSY and FQNENV. CDR3: CASSQGFSKGLIGGYTF. CDR3 DNA sequence: TGTGCCAGCAGCCAAGGATTCTCAAAGGGATTGATCGGGGGCTACACCTTC.

The chain recombines TRBV28 with TRBJ1-5; D gene ambiguous. This CDR3 spans 12 amino acids. Trimming left V 7 bases short and J 7 bases short, with 11 bases between. In germline, CDR1 is MDHEN, CDR2 SYDVKM. CDR3: CASTRREQPQHF. In nucleotides, the CDR3 is TGTGCCAGCACCCGCCGGGAGCAGCCCCAGCATTTT.

This chain links TRBV14 with TRBJ2-7; D gene uncertain. Germline assignment: CDR1 SGHDN and CDR2 FVKESK. This CDR3 is built from 13 residues. V was shortened by 1 base and J by 5 bases, with 9 bases between the two germline ends. In DNA form, the CDR3 reads TGTGCCAGCAGCCAAGCTCTTAGGGACGAGCAGTACGTC. Its translation is CASSQALRDEQYV.

Here the CDR3 DNA reads TGTGCCAGCAGCTGGCAGGGAGCTGGGTTGAACACTGAAGCTTTCTTT. Protein product: CASSWQGAGLNTEAFF. V usage is TRBV7-9 and J usage is TRBJ1-1; D may be TRBD1 (5 bases). Germline CDR1 is SEHNR and CDR2 is FQNEAQ (reference sequence). CDR3 length: 16 amino acids. Trimming took off 4 bases at V and 0 bases at J, with 15 bases between the two ends.